One and the same sample provided the 6 T cell receptor beta chains below, sequenced in a study of response to subunit inactivated influenza vaccine. TCRdb independently ran MiXCR on the RT-PCR reads; one entry per CDR3 protein. The sample has hundreds of thousands of distinct CDR3 sequences; about 25% are singletons. The source was CD4+ T cells sorted from PBMCs, collected 5 to 6 days after vaccination. These receptors were taken from a man between 45 and 60 years old who received an inactivated influenza vaccine.

The J gene is TRBJ2-5, the V gene TRBV5-1; 14 bases align to TRBD2. The CDR3 totals 16 residues. V dropped 0 bases and J dropped 4; count of bases not matched to a gene: 2. Germline CDR1 reads SGHRS; CDR2 reads YFSETQ. The CDR3 here is CASSLGGTSGGETQYF. CDR3 sequence (DNA): TGCGCCAGCAGCTTGGGCGGGACTAGCGGGGGAGAGACCCAGTACTTC.

This clonotype was counted only a few times. As DNA, the CDR3 is TGCAGCGTTGGGGCGGGCTCCTACAATGAGCAGTTCTTC. Its translation: CSVGAGSYNEQFF. The chain recombines TRBV29-1 with TRBJ2-1; possible D gene TRBD2, 5 bases. The CDR3 is 13 amino acids. V was clipped by 4 bases and J by 0 bases, with 7 bases between them. Germline V gene lookup returns CDR1 SQVTM and CDR2 ANQGSEA.

The chain couples TRBV29-1 to TRBJ2-5; possibly TRBD2 for D (5 bases). CDR3 length equals 12 residues. Trimming cost V 6 bases and J 2 bases, with 10 bases left between them. CDR1 SQVTM and CDR2 ANQGSEA come from the germline V gene. The CDR3 spells CSVFRGQETQYF. In DNA, the CDR3 is TGCAGCGTGTTTAGAGGGCAAGAGACCCAGTACTTC.

The chain links TRBV27 to TRBJ2-1, with D possibly TRBD2 on 7 matching bases. V lost 2 bases and J 3 bases, leaving 11 bases between the germline ends. Germline CDR1 is MNHEY and CDR2 is SMNVEV (reference sequence). The length of the CDR3 is 15 residues. The CDR3 nucleotides read TGTGCCAGCAGTTTAGGGAGGGGGGGCTACAATGAGCAGTTCTTC. Protein sequence: CASSLGRGGYNEQFF.

This clonotype turned up a few times. The chain has TRBV7-2 and TRBJ2-1; no clear D. The CDR3 consists of 13 residues. Germline CDR1 is SGHTA and CDR2 is FQGNSA. The V end lost 3 bases, the J end lost 9 bases, and 12 bases lay between the germline ends. The CDR3 DNA reads TGTGCCAGCAGCTTCCTCAGCTCCTTTGAGCAGTTCTTC. Protein sequence: CASSFLSSFEQFF.

This clonotype has a handful of counts. CDR3 loop: CASSKVMGHEQYF. CDR3 coding DNA: TGTGCCAGCAGTAAGGTAATGGGGCACGAGCAGTACTTC. V usage is TRBV2 and J usage is TRBJ2-7; a possible D gene is TRBD1 (5 bases). The germline gives CDR1 SNHLY, CDR2 FYNNEI. The CDR3 consists of 13 residues. The V end lost 5 bases, the J end lost 5 bases, and 13 bases lay between the germline ends.